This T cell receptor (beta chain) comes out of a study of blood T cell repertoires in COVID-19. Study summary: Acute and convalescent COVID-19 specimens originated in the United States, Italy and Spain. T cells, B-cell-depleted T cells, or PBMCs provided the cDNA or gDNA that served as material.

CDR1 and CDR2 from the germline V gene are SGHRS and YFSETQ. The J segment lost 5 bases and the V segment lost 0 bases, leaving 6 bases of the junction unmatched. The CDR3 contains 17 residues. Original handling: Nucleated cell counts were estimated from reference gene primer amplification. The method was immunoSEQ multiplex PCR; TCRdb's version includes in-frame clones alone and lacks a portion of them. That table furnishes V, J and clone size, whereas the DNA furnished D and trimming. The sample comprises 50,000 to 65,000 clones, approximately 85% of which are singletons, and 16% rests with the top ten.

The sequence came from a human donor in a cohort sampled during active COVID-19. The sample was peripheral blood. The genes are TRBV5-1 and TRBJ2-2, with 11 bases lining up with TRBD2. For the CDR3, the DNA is TGCGCCAGCAGCTTGGGACTAGCGGGAAGGGGGACCGGGGAGCTGTTTTTT. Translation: CASSLGLAGRGTGELFF. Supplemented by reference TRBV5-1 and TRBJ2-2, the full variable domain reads KAGVTQTPRYLIKTRGQQVTLSCSPISGHRSVSWYQQTPGQGLQFLFEYFSETQRNKGNFPGRFSGRQFSNSRSEMNVSTLELGDSALYLCASSLGLAGRGTGELFFGEGSRLTVL.